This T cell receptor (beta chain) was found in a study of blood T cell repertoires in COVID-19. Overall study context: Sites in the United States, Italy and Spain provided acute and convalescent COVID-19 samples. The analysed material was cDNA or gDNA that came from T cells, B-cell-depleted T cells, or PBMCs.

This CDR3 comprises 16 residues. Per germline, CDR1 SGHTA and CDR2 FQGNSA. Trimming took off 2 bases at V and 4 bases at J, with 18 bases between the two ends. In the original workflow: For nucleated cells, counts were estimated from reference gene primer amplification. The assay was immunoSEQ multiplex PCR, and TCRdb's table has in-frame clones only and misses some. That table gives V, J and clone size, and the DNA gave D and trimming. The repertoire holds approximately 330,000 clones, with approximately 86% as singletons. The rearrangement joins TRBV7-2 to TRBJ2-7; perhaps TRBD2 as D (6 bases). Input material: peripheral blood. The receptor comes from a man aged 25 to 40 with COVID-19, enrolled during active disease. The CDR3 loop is CASSLSYGRTEYEQYF. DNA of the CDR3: TGTGCCAGCAGCTTATCGTACGGGAGAACAGAGTACGAGCAGTACTTC.